These 30 T cell receptor beta chains originate from one sample sequenced in a study of Ad26.COV2.S vaccination and SARS-CoV-2 variants (dated by TCRdb to the early 2020s). In the paper's terms, the treatment or condition label means: about 20 received Ad26.COV2.S at low or high dose, single or two shots; about 5 received placebo; per-sample allocation not given. Repertoires of vaccine and placebo recipients were sequenced from samples taken on day 63 after the first injection. The library was obtained by the immunoSEQ multiplex PCR assay. The table comes from immuneACCESS by way of TCRdb, which keeps in-frame sequences with V and J called. Part of the clones is missing from these tables; in studies checked, under half for an unresolved V gene and the rest for unknown reasons. This sample has about 350,000 clones in its table, and roughly 84% of those were observed once. The top ten clonotypes cover 2.5% to 3.5% of the sample.

The sequencing here drew on peripheral blood, taken in a trial of Ad26.COV2.S vaccine versus placebo. These receptor sequences come from a person between 18 and 59 years old who received the Ad26.COV2.S COVID-19 vaccine or a placebo.

This clone was seen once. The chain is built from TRBV5-4 and TRBJ1-1; D ambiguous. This CDR3 is built from 13 residues. Germline CDR1 and CDR2: SGHNT and YYREEE (reference sequence). Trimming stripped 9 bases from V and 3 bases from J, with 15 bases between. The CDR3 DNA is TGTGCCACCAGGTTCTCCCGGGACACTGAAGCTTTCTTT. It is translated as CATRFSRDTEAFF. Variable domain in full (rest from reference TRBV5-4 and TRBJ1-1): ETGVTQSPTHLIKTRGQQVTLRCSSQSGHNTVSWYQQALGQGPQFIFQYYREEENGRGNFPPRFSGLQFPNYSSELNVNALELDDSALYLCATRFSRDTEAFFGQGTRLTVV.

The chain joins TRBV5-6 to TRBJ1-5, with D tentatively TRBD1 (6 bases). This CDR3 is built from 17 residues. The V end lost 1 base, the J end lost 1 base, and 15 bases lay between the germline ends. Looked up from germline, CDR1 is SGHDT and CDR2 is YYEEEE. CDR3 region: CASSLMKGGDSNQPQHF. For the CDR3, the DNA is TGTGCCAGCAGCTTGATGAAGGGGGGAGACAGCAATCAGCCCCAGCATTTT.

The chain recombines TRBV5-6 with TRBJ1-1; D is unresolved. V dropped 3 bases and J dropped 3 bases, with 15 bases sitting between them. This CDR3 has 15 residues. Germline V lookup: CDR1 SGHDT, CDR2 YYEEEE. The CDR3 coding sequence is TGTGCCAGCAGCTATAACATCGGGTGGGACACTGAAGCTTTCTTT. Translated, it gives CASSYNIGWDTEAFF. Variable domain in full (rest from reference TRBV5-6 and TRBJ1-1): DAGVTQSPTHLIKTRGQQVTLRCSPKSGHDTVSWYQQALGQGPQFIFQYYEEEERQRGNFPDRFSGHQFPNYSSELNVNALLLGDSALYLCASSYNIGWDTEAFFGQGTRLTVV.

The chain is built from TRBV7-2 and TRBJ2-5; weak D call: TRBD2 (6 bases). Germline V gene data show CDR1 as SGHTA and CDR2 as FQGNSA. The CDR3 runs to 15 residues. Trimming pared 4 bases from V and 7 bases from J, leaving 19 bases between. The CDR3 nucleotides read TGTGCCAGCAGCTCATCCGGGGGTGGGGTAGCGACCCAGTACTTC. This gives the protein CASSSSGGGVATQYF.

The V and J genes are TRBV3-1 (or the pseudogene TRBV3-2) and TRBJ2-5; 8 bases are a match to TRBD2. Trimming took 3 bases from V and 4 from J; bases not matched to a gene: 7. This CDR3 is 15 amino acids long. Germline-derived CDR1 and CDR2 are LGHDT and YNNKEL (reference sequence). DNA of the CDR3: TGTGCCAGCAGCCAGGGAACGACTAGCGTAGAGACCCAGTACTTC. Amino acid sequence: CASSQGTTSVETQYF.

The genes are TRBV9 and TRBJ2-2; 8 nucleotides line up with TRBD1. V lost 5 bases to trimming and J lost 1 base; unmatched junction nucleotides: 4. Germline loops: CDR1 SGDLS, CDR2 YYNGEE. This CDR3 contains 15 residues. CDR3 DNA sequence: TGTGCCAGCAGAGGACAGGGATTGAACACCGGGGAGCTGTTTTTT. This encodes CASRGQGLNTGELFF. Combining the CDR3 with reference TRBV9 and TRBJ2-2 gives the whole variable domain DSGVTQTPKHLITATGQRVTLRCSPRSGDLSVYWYQQSLDQGLQFLIQYYNGEERAKGNILERFSAQQFPDLHSELNLSSLELGDSALYFCASRGQGLNTGELFFGEGSRLTVL.

The rearrangement joins TRBV4-3 to TRBJ2-3; 8 bases are a match to TRBD2. Germline assignment: CDR1 LGHNA and CDR2 YSLEER. The CDR3 covers 16 residues. The V segment lost 1 base and the J segment 5 bases; nucleotides outside the gene matches: 8. Here the CDR3 reads CASSQVPSGRGDTQYF. The CDR3 DNA follows: TGCGCCAGCAGCCAAGTTCCGAGCGGGAGAGGAGATACGCAGTATTTT.

This rearrangement joins TRBV10-2 to TRBJ1-5, with D possibly being TRBD1 (6 bases). CDR3 length equals 16 residues. V gave up 3 bases and J gave up 6 bases, with 18 bases separating them. Germline lookup yields CDR1 WSHSY and CDR2 SAAADI. The chain's CDR3 is CASSDEGRGDSQPQHF. The CDR3 DNA reads as TGCGCCAGCAGTGATGAGGGCAGGGGCGATTCTCAGCCCCAGCATTTT.

The gene calls are TRBV7-9 and TRBJ2-3, with TRBD2 matching over 15 bases. Trimming took 8 bases from V and 3 from J; bases not matched to a gene: 6. The CDR3 sequence is 16 residues long. Germline lookup yields CDR1 SEHNR and CDR2 FQNEAQ (reference sequence). CDR3 DNA sequence: TGTGCCAGCGGGACTAGCGGGGGGATGGGTACAGATACGCAGTATTTT. It is translated as CASGTSGGMGTDTQYF.

The V call is TRBV4-3, the J call TRBJ1-3; D call uncertain. V was clipped by 0 bases and J by 4 bases, with 4 bases between them. This CDR3 comprises 13 residues. Per germline, CDR1 LGHNA and CDR2 YSLEER. Written as DNA, the CDR3 is TGCGCCAGCAGCCAAGATTCGGGAAACACCATATATTTT. Its protein product is CASSQDSGNTIYF.

This clone occurred a few times. The chain links TRBV6-6 to TRBJ1-2; D might be TRBD1 (6 bases). Trimming removed 6 bases at V and 3 bases at J, with 11 bases between. This CDR3 region has 13 residues. The germline gives CDR1 MNHNY, CDR2 SVGAGI (reference sequence). This CDR3 is CASSRGGDYGYTF. The CDR3 coding sequence is TGTGCCAGCAGCCGAGGGGGGGACTATGGCTACACCTTC.

The DNA for the CDR3 is TGTGCCAGCAGTTCCCGTTTGTCTGAAGCTTTCTTT. Encoded protein: CASSSRLSEAFF. The genes are TRBV6-5 and TRBJ1-1; no clear D gene. Germline V gene data show CDR1 as MNHEY and CDR2 as SVGAGI. The ends were cut back, 4 bases at V and 6 bases at J, with 9 bases in the middle. The CDR3 is 12 amino acids.

The chain combines TRBV30 with TRBJ1-3, with TRBD1 as a possible D gene (6 bases). V gave up 2 bases and J gave up 2 bases, with 13 bases separating them. Germline assignment: CDR1 GTSNPN and CDR2 SVGIG (reference sequence). The CDR3 is 15 residues long. This CDR3 is CAWSPPGAAGNTIYF. CDR3 sequence (DNA): TGTGCCTGGAGTCCTCCGGGGGCAGCTGGAAACACCATATATTTT.

The chain uses TRBV6-2 or TRBV6-3 and TRBJ1-5, with D maybe TRBD1 (6 bases). The CDR3 runs to 16 residues. Deletions cut 3 bases from V and 3 bases from J, with 15 bases between. Per germline, CDR1 MNHEY and CDR2 SVGEGT. CDR3 loop: CASSYWGRRHNQPQHF. CDR3 in DNA: TGTGCCAGCAGTTATTGGGGGCGCCGGCACAATCAGCCCCAGCATTTT.

The J gene is TRBJ1-3, the V gene TRBV19; perhaps TRBD1 as D (5 bases). The CDR3 totals 15 residues. The V end lost 6 bases, the J end lost 2 bases, and 14 bases lay between the germline ends. Germline V gene sequence: CDR1 LNHDA, CDR2 SQIVND (reference sequence). The CDR3 DNA sequence: TGTGCCAGTAGCAACCGTGGGGCGGCTGGAAACACCATATATTTT. Translated, it gives CASSNRGAAGNTIYF.

The chain is built from TRBV6-5 and TRBJ1-2; D gene unclear. The V end lost 8 bases, the J end lost 4 bases, and 14 bases lay between the germline ends. This CDR3 contains 13 residues. CDR1 MNHEY and CDR2 SVGAGI come from the germline V gene. The CDR3: CASSADLVYGYTF. The CDR3 DNA reads as TGTGCCAGCTCCGCAGACCTGGTCTATGGCTACACCTTC.

The V gene is TRBV3-1 (or the pseudogene TRBV3-2), the J gene TRBJ2-1, with TRBD2 matching 7 bases. V trimming: 0 bases; J trimming: 9 bases; junction bases outside the gene matches: 5. CDR1 LGHDT and CDR2 YNNKEL come from the germline V gene (reference sequence). The CDR3 spans 14 residues. CDR3 residues: CASSQDEGRGEQFF. In DNA form, the CDR3 reads TGTGCCAGCAGCCAAGATGAAGGGAGGGGTGAGCAGTTCTTC.

The V gene is TRBV12-5, the J gene TRBJ1-3; D remains unclear. CDR1 is LGHNT and CDR2 is FRNRAP in the germline V gene. CDR3 length: 13 residues. V gave up 2 bases and J gave up 5 bases, with 7 bases separating them. CDR3 nucleotide sequence: TGTGCTAGTGGTTTGTCCAGCCGAAACACCATATATTTT. It codes for CASGLSSRNTIYF.

The rearrangement links TRBV18 to TRBJ2-1; 7 nucleotides align to TRBD1. V lost 6 bases and J lost 5; bases outside the gene matches: 13. The CDR3 contains 16 residues. Germline CDR1 KGHSH, CDR2 LQKENI. CDR3 loop: CASSPSLTGFNNEQFF. CDR3 DNA sequence: TGTGCCAGCTCGCCGAGCCTGACAGGGTTCAACAATGAGCAGTTCTTC.

V and J are TRBV7-8 and TRBJ1-6; D remains ambiguous. Germline assignment: CDR1 SGHVS and CDR2 FQNEAQ. Between the trimmed V and J ends, which lost 1 base and 6 bases, there was a span of 10 bases. This CDR3 region has 15 residues. The CDR3 sequence is CASSLEWALNSPLHF. CDR3 sequence (DNA): TGTGCCAGCAGCTTAGAGTGGGCCCTTAATTCACCCCTCCACTTT.

This sequence joins TRBV5-1 and TRBJ2-5; the D is unclear. The V end was cut by 0 bases, the J end by 1 base, with 7 bases between. The CDR3 is 14 amino acids. Germline loops: CDR1 SGHRS, CDR2 YFSETQ. CDR3 sequence reads: CASSLGVGQETQYF. CDR3 nucleotides: TGCGCCAGCAGCTTGGGAGTGGGCCAAGAGACCCAGTACTTC.

The V call is TRBV4-1, the J call TRBJ2-2; 10 bases fit TRBD2. Germline trimming cut 1 base from V and 8 bases from J; bases unmatched to any gene: 10. The CDR3 length is 17 residues. Germline V CDR1 and CDR2: MGHRA, YSYEKL. In nucleotides, the CDR3 is TGCGCCAGCAGCCAAGGGGGCCTAGCGGGAGTGGGAGGGGAGCTGTTTTTT. It translates to CASSQGGLAGVGGELFF.

J is TRBJ2-5 and V is TRBV11-2; 7 bases agree with TRBD1. There are 17 residues in the CDR3. The germline V gene encodes CDR1 SGHAT and CDR2 FQNNGV. V shed 4 bases and J 4 bases; nucleotides not matched to a gene: 15. The CDR3 loop reads CASSSGLPMTGTETQYF. CDR3 in DNA: TGTGCCAGCAGCTCGGGTCTTCCCATGACAGGGACAGAGACCCAGTACTTC. Complete variable domain (other parts from reference TRBV11-2 and TRBJ2-5): EAGVAQSPRYKIIEKRQSVAFWCNPISGHATLYWYQQILGQGPKLLIQFQNNGVVDDSQLPKDRFSAERLKGVDSTLKIQPAKLEDSAVYLCASSSGLPMTGTETQYFGPGTRLLVL.

The chain is built from TRBV18 and TRBJ1-5, with a weak D call TRBD1 (6 bases). Trimming pared 5 bases from V and 1 base from J, leaving 15 bases between. Germline lookup yields CDR1 KGHSH and CDR2 LQKENI. CDR3 size: 16 residues. CDR3 in amino acids: CASSLQGIGSNQPQHF. The CDR3 coding sequence is TGTGCCAGCTCATTACAGGGAATTGGAAGCAATCAGCCCCAGCATTTT.

This sequence joins TRBV27 and TRBJ2-7; TRBD2 matches 15 bases. Germline V gives CDR1 MNHEY, CDR2 SMNVEV (reference sequence). CDR3 length: 16 residues. V lost 6 bases to trimming and J lost 2 bases; unmatched junction nucleotides: 5. Here the CDR3 reads CASRGTSGGIPYEQYF. As DNA, the CDR3 is TGTGCCAGCAGGGGGACTAGCGGGGGGATCCCCTACGAGCAGTACTTC.

The chain's CDR3 is CASRNRAGGGTDTQYF. The CDR3 bases are TGTGCCAGCAGAAACAGAGCGGGGGGTGGCACAGATACGCAGTATTTT. This sequence joins TRBV27 and TRBJ2-3; 9 bases map to TRBD2. V shed 6 bases, J shed 1 base, and the junction held 8 bases outside the gene matches. The CDR3 is made up of 16 amino acids. Germline V gene sequence: CDR1 MNHEY, CDR2 SMNVEV (reference sequence).

This chain links TRBV5-8 with TRBJ2-5; 8 positions match TRBD1. V was clipped by 0 bases and J by 1 base; unmatched bases: 2. Germline lookup yields CDR1 SGHTS and CDR2 YDEGEE. The CDR3 spans 15 residues. This chain's CDR3 is CASSLGTGRQETQYF. The DNA for the CDR3 is TGTGCCAGCAGCTTGGGGACAGGGCGCCAAGAGACCCAGTACTTC.

The chain is built from TRBV3-1 (or the pseudogene TRBV3-2) and TRBJ2-2; TRBD2 might be the D (5 bases). The CDR3 contains 15 residues. Germline CDR1 and CDR2: LGHDT and YNNKEL (reference sequence). Trimming left V 1 base short and J 1 base short, with 7 bases between. The CDR3 DNA is TGTGCCAGCAGCCAAGTGGGAGAGAACACCGGGGAGCTGTTTTTT. This sequence encodes CASSQVGENTGELFF.

This chain connects TRBV28 to TRBJ1-1; D may be TRBD1 (5 bases). The germline CDR1 and CDR2 sequences are MDHEN and SYDVKM. This CDR3 spans 15 amino acids. V lost 3 bases, J lost 4 bases, and 15 bases lay in between. In nucleotides, the CDR3 is TGTGCCAGCAGTTTTGAACCGGGACTCCCCACTGAAGCTTTCTTT. This codes for CASSFEPGLPTEAFF.

The rearrangement uses TRBV24-1 and TRBJ2-2, with D tentatively TRBD2 (5 bases). V lost 7 bases, J lost 5 bases, and 7 bases lay in between. Germline assignment: CDR1 KGHDR and CDR2 SFDVKD. The CDR3 loop spans 12 amino acids. The CDR3 spells CATSRETGELFF. In DNA form, the CDR3 reads TGTGCCACCAGCCGGGAAACCGGGGAGCTGTTTTTT.